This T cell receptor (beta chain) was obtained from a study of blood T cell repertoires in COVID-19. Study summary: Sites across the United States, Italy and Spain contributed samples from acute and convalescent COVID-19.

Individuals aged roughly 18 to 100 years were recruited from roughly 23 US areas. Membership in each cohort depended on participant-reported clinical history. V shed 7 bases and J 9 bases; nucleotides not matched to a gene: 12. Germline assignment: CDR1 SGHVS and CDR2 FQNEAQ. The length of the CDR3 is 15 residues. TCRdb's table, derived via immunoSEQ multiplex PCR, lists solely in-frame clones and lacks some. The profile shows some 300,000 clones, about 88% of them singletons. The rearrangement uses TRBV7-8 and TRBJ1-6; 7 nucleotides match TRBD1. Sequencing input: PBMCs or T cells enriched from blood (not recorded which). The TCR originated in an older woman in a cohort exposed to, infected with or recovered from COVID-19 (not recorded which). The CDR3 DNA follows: TGTGCCAGCACCTCGACAGGGCTTTTGAGTTCACCCCTCCACTTT. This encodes CASTSTGLLSSPLHF.